Listed below are T cell receptor beta chains from one sample, sequenced in a study of blood T cell repertoires in COVID-19. Method: immunoSEQ multiplex PCR; TCRdb's copy keeps in-frame clones and lacks some. The data contain roughly 30,000 clones, around 87% of them singletons. The sample was peripheral blood. These receptors all stem from a man between 65 and 85 years old with acute or convalescent COVID-19. The CDR3 runs from the conserved cysteine through the conserved F or W. The D gene is left open where the match is weak.

d_call,j_call,v_call,cdr3_aa
-,TRBJ2-7,TRBV29-1,CSVVTYEQYF
-,TRBJ2-1,TRBV13,CASSLGQPTTLENEQFF
-,TRBJ1-3,TRBV3-1/TRBV3-2,CASSQAPGNSGNTIYF
-,TRBJ1-1,TRBV12-3/TRBV12-4,CASSQGHREKAFF
TRBD2,TRBJ2-1,TRBV27,CASSLLVGGRTANEQFF
-,TRBJ1-5,TRBV16,CASSLQGDSNQPQHF
-,TRBJ1-5,TRBV7-9,CASSFGANQPQHF
-,TRBJ2-2,TRBV10-3,CAISNRYKGGELFF
TRBD1,TRBJ2-4,TRBV19,CASSIGGQGKYF
-,TRBJ2-7,TRBV5-1,CASSLPGEQYF
TRBD1,TRBJ1-2,TRBV28,CASSRTGPYGYTF
TRBD1,TRBJ2-1,TRBV28,CASSPTTGTGVFNEQFF
-,TRBJ2-2,TRBV30,CAWSVEAVLGELFF
-,TRBJ2-5,TRBV5-1,CASSLGTEDTTQYF
-,TRBJ1-2,TRBV3-1/TRBV3-2,CASSQEGTRGSGYTF
-,TRBJ2-1,TRBV3-1/TRBV3-2,CASSQDITSLRNEQFF
-,TRBJ2-2,TRBV3-1/TRBV3-2,CASSPLSRTAGELFF
TRBD2,TRBJ2-7,TRBV19,CASSLQGGNYEQYF
TRBD1,TRBJ1-1,TRBV11-2,CASSRDRTNTEAFF
TRBD1,TRBJ1-5,TRBV6-6,CASSWETGAPNQPQHF
-,TRBJ1-1,TRBV6-5,CASSPGVRNTEAFF
TRBD1,TRBJ1-2,TRBV6-5,CASSLNRGGIYGYTF
-,TRBJ1-2,TRBV4-2,CASSEQGYGYTF
-,TRBJ2-5,TRBV19,CASSGMSQETQYF
-,TRBJ2-7,TRBV20-1,CSAPRLDGQYF
-,TRBJ2-5,TRBV6-5,CASSGSWGVQETQYF
TRBD1,TRBJ1-1,TRBV19,CASTGGQGAWDTEAFF
TRBD1,TRBJ1-1,TRBV12-3/TRBV12-4,CASGQVGTEAFF
-,TRBJ2-7,TRBV11-2,CASSLVVVSLYEQYF
TRBD2,TRBJ2-3,TRBV4-3,CASSPSSGAGSDTQYF
TRBD1,TRBJ2-6,TRBV15,CATRLLGQGNSGANVLTF
TRBD1,TRBJ1-3,TRBV10-3,CAITPQGYGNTIYF
TRBD1,TRBJ1-1,TRBV18,CASSRTGGTEAFF
-,TRBJ2-7,TRBV24-1,CATSDPTGPYEQYF
-,TRBJ1-6,TRBV3-1/TRBV3-2,CASSQDAGRRPLHF
TRBD1,TRBJ1-1,TRBV5-6,CASSALTGGPNTEAFF
TRBD1,TRBJ2-6,TRBV3-1/TRBV3-2,CASKMDRFRTGANVLTF
-,TRBJ1-1,TRBV7-9,CASSLAGSVAEAFF
TRBD1,TRBJ1-1,TRBV28,CASRGRQGGRTEAFF
TRBD2,TRBJ2-7,TRBV5-4,CASSLAGGGTYEQYF
-,TRBJ1-2,TRBV10-1,CASRWDSVSGSYGYTF
-,TRBJ1-2,TRBV18,CASSPPLGGSGYTF
-,TRBJ2-1,TRBV19,CASSIPGRGRNEQFF